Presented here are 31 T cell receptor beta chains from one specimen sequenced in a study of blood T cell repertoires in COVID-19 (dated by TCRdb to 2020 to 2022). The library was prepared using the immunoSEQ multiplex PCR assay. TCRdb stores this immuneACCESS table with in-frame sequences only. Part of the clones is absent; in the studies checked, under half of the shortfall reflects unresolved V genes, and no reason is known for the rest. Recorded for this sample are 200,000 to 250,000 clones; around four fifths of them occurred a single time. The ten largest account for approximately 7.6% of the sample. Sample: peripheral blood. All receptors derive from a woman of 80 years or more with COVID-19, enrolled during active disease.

This CDR3 reads CASSLAQSYQPQHF. In DNA, the CDR3 is TGTGCCAGCAGCTTAGCACAGAGCTATCAGCCCCAGCATTTT. The V gene is TRBV7-2, the J gene TRBJ1-5; D is ambiguous. The CDR3 sequence is 14 residues long. V dropped 0 bases and J dropped 5 bases, with 8 bases sitting between them. The V gene's germline CDR1 is SGHTA and CDR2 FQGNSA.

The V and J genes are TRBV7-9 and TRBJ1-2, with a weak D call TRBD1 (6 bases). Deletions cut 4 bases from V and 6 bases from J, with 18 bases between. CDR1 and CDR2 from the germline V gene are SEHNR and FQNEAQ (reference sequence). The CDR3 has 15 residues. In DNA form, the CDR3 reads TGTGCCAGCAGCTCCCACGGGACACGTCTTAATGGCTACACCTTC. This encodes CASSSHGTRLNGYTF.

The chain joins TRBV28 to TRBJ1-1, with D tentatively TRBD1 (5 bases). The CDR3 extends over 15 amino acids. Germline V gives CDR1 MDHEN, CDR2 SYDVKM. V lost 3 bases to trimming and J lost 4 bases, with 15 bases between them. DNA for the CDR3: TGTGCCAGCAGTTTTATTAAGGGGTCGGGCACTGAAGCTTTCTTT. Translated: CASSFIKGSGTEAFF.

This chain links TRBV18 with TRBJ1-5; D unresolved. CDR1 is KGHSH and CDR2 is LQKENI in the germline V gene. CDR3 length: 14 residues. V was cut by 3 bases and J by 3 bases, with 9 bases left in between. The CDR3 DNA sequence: TGTGCCAGCTCACCCCCCGGGAACAATCAGCCCCAGCATTTT. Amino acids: CASSPPGNNQPQHF.

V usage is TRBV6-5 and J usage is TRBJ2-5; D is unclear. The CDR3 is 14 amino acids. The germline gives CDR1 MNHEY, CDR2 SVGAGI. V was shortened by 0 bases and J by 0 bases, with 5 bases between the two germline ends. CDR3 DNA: TGTGCCAGCAGTTACTCGAGGTACCAAGAGACCCAGTACTTC. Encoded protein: CASSYSRYQETQYF.

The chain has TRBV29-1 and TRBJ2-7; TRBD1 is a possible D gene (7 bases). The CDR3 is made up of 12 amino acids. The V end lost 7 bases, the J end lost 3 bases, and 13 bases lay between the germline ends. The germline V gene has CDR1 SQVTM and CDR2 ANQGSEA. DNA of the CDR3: TGCAGCGCGCGGGACAGAGACTACGAGCAGTACTTC. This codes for CSARDRDYEQYF.

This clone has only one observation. For the CDR3, the DNA is TGTGCCAGCAGCTTATCTGGAACTAGCGGGAGCTCCTACAATGAGCAGTTCTTC. This gives the protein CASSLSGTSGSSYNEQFF. This chain uses TRBV11-3 with TRBJ2-1; 11 bases agree with TRBD2. V lost 2 bases and J lost 0; bases outside the gene matches: 6. The CDR3 is 18 amino acids. Germline lookup yields CDR1 SGHNT and CDR2 YENEEA.

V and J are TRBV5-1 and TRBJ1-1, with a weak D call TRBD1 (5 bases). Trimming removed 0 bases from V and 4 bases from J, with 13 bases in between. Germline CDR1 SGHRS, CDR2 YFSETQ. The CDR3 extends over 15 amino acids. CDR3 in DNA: TGCGCCAGCAGCTTGGCCGGACTGGGGGGCACTGAAGCTTTCTTT. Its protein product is CASSLAGLGGTEAFF.

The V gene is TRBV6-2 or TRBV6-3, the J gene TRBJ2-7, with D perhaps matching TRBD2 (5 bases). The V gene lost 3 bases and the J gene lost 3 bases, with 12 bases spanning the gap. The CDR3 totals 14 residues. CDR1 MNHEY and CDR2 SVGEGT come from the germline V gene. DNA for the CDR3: TGTGCCAGCAGTTATTCAAGGAGCGGCTACGAGCAGTACTTC. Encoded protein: CASSYSRSGYEQYF.

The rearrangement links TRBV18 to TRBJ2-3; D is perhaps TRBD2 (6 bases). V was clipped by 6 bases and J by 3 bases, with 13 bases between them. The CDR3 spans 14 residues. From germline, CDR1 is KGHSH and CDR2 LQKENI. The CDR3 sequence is CASSLGTGTDTQYF. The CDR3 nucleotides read TGTGCCAGCTCTCTGGGGACTGGGACAGATACGCAGTATTTT.

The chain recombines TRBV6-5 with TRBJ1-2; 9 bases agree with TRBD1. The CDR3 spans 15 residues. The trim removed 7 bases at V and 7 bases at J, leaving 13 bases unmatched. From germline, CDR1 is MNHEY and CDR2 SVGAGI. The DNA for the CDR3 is TGTGCCAGCACTACCTTCCCGGGACAGGGATCTGGCTACACCTTC. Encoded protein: CASTTFPGQGSGYTF.

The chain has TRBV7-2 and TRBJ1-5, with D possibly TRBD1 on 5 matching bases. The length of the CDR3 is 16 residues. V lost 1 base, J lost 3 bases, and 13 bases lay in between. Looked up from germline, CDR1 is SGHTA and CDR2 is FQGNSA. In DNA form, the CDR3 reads TGTGCCAGCAGCTTAGTAGGCAGGGTCCCCAATCAGCCCCAGCATTTT. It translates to CASSLVGRVPNQPQHF.

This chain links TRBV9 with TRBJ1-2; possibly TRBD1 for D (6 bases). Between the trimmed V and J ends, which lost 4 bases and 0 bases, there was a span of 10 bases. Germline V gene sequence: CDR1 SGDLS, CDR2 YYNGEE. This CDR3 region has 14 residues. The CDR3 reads CASSPGGTNYGYTF. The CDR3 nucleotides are TGTGCCAGCAGCCCGGGGGGCACTAACTATGGCTACACCTTC.

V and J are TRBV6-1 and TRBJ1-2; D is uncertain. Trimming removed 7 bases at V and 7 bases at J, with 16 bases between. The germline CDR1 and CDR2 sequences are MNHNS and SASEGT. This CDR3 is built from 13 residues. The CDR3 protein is CASNWQRGLGYTF. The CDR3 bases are TGTGCCAGCAACTGGCAAAGAGGACTTGGCTACACCTTC.

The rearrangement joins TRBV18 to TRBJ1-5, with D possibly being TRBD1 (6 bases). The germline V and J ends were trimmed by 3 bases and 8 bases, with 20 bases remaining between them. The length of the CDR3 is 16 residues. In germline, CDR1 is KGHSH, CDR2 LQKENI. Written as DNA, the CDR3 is TGTGCCAGCTCACCGTCCCAGGGGCTCGCCGGCGAGCCCCAGCATTTT. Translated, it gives CASSPSQGLAGEPQHF.

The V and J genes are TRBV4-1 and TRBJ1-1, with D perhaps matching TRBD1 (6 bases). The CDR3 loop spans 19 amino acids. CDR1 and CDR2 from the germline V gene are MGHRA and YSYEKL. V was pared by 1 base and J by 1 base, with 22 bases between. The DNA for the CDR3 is TGCGCCAGCAGCCAAGGGACAGTCTCTGTCATTGGGAGGAACACTGAAGCTTTCTTT. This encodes CASSQGTVSVIGRNTEAFF.

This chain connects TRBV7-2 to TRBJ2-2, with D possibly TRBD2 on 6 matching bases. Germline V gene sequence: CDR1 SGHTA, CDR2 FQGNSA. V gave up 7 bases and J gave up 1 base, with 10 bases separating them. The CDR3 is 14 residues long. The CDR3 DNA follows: TGTGCCAGCAACCCTAGCGTGAACACCGGGGAGCTGTTTTTT. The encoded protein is CASNPSVNTGELFF. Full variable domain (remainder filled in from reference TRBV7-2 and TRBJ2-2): GAGVSQSPSNKVTEKGKDVELRCDPISGHTALYWYRQSLGQGLEFLIYFQGNSAPDKSGLPSDRFSAERTGGSVSTLTIQRTQQEDSAVYLCASNPSVNTGELFFGEGSRLTVL.

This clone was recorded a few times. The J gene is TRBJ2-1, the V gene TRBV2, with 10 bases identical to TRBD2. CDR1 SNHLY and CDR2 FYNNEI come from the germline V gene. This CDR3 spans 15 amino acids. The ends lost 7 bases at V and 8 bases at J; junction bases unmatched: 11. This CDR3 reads CASTLNVLAGDEQFF. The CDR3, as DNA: TGTGCCAGCACCCTCAACGTGCTAGCGGGGGATGAGCAGTTCTTC.

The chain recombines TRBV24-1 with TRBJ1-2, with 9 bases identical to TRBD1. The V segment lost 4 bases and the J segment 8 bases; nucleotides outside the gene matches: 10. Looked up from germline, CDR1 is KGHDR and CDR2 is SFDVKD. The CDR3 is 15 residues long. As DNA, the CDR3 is TGTGCCACCAGTGACCCTGGACAGGGGATCGACGGCTACACCTTC. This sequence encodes CATSDPGQGIDGYTF.

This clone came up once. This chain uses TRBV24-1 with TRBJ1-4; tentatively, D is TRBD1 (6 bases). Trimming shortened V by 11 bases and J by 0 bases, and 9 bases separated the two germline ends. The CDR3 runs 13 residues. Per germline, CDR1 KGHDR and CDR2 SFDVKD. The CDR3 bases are TGTGCCATCCAGGGGTCAACTAATGAAAAACTGTTTTTT. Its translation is CAIQGSTNEKLFF.

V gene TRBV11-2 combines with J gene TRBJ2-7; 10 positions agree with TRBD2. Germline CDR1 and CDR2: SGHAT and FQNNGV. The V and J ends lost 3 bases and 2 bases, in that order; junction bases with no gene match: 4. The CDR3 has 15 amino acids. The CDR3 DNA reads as TGTGCCAGCAGCTTGACTAGCGGGTCACCCTACGAGCAGTACTTC. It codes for CASSLTSGSPYEQYF.

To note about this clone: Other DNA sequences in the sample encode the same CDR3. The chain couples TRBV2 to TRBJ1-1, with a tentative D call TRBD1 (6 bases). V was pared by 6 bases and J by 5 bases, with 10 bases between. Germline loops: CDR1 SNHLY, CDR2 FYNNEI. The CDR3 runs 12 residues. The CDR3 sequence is CASRGGRTEAFF. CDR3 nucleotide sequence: TGTGCCAGCAGGGGGGGGCGAACTGAAGCTTTCTTT.

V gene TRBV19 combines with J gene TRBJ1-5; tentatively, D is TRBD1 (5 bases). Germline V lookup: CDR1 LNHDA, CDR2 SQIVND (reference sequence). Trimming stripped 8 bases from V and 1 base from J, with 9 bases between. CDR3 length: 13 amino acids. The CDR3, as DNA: TGTGCCAGTTGGCGGGGGAGCAATCAGCCCCAGCATTTT. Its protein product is CASWRGSNQPQHF. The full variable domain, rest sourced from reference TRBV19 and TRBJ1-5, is DGGITQSPKYLFRKEGQNVTLSCEQNLNHDAMYWYRQDPGQGLRLIYYSQIVNDFQKGDIAEGYSVSREKKESFPLTVTSAQKNPTAFYLCASWRGSNQPQHFGDGTRLSIL.

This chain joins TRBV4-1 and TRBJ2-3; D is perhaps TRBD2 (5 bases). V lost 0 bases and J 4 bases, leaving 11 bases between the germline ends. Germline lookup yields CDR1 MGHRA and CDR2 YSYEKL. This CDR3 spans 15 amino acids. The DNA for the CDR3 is TGCGCCAGCAGCCAAGAGGACTCTAGAGCAGATACGCAGTATTTT. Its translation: CASSQEDSRADTQYF.

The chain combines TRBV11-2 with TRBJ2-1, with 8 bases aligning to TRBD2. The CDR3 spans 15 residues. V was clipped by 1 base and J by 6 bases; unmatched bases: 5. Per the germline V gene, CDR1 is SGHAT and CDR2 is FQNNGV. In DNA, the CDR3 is TGTGCCAGCAGCTTAGTAGGGCGGGAGGTCAATGAGCAGTTCTTC. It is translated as CASSLVGREVNEQFF.

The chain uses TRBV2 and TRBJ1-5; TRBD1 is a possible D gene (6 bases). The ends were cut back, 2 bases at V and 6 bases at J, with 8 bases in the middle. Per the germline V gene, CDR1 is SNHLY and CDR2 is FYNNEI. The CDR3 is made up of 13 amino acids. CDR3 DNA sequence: TGTGCCAGCAGTGAAAGGGGGAGTCAGCCCCAGCATTTT. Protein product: CASSERGSQPQHF.

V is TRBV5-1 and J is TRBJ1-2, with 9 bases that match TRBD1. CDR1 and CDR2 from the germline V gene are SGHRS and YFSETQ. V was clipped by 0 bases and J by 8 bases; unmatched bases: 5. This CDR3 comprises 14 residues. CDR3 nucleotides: TGCGCCAGCAGCTTGGCACAGGGGGCCGGAGGCTACACCTTC. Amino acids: CASSLAQGAGGYTF.

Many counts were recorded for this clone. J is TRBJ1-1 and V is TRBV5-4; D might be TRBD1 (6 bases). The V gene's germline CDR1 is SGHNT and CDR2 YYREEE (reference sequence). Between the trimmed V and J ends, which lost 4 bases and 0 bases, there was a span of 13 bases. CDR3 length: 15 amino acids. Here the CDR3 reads CASSPGGMMNTEAFF. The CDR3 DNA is TGTGCCAGCAGCCCGGGGGGCATGATGAACACTGAAGCTTTCTTT.

CDR3 in DNA: TGTGCCAGTAGGGATGGACAGGGGAGCAATCAGCCCCAGCATTTT. Protein: CASRDGQGSNQPQHF. The rearrangement joins TRBV19 to TRBJ1-5; 9 bases are shared with TRBD1. With 6 bases clipped from V and 1 base from J, the junction kept 4 bases outside the gene matches. Germline assignment: CDR1 LNHDA and CDR2 SQIVND (reference sequence). The CDR3 has 15 residues. The full variable domain, with the rest looked up from reference TRBV19 and TRBJ1-5, is DGGITQSPKYLFRKEGQNVTLSCEQNLNHDAMYWYRQDPGQGLRLIYYSQIVNDFQKGDIAEGYSVSREKKESFPLTVTSAQKNPTAFYLCASRDGQGSNQPQHFGDGTRLSIL.

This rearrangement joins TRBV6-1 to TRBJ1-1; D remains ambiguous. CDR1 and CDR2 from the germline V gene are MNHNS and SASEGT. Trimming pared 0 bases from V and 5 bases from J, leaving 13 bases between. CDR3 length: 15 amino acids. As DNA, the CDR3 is TGTGCCAGCAGTGAAGCTTGGTTGGGAGCGACTGAAGCTTTCTTT. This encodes CASSEAWLGATEAFF.

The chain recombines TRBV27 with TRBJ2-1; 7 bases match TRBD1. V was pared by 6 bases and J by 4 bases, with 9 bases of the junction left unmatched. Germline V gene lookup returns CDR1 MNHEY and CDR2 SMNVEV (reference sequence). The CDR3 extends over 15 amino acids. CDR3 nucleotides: TGTGCCAGCAGGAGGGGGCGGGTCGCTTACAATGAGCAGTTCTTC. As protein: CASRRGRVAYNEQFF.